This TCR beta chain was sequenced for a study of post-analysis software for immune sequencing data (dated by TCRdb to the mid-2010s). As for the study more broadly: Relapsing-remitting, secondary progressive and progressive-relapsing multiple sclerosis were recorded as disease courses, and subtype annotation was lacking for some patients. A subset of samples was prepared in parallel using single-end sample barcoding, then pooled and co-amplified after Illumina adapter ligation. The patient repertoires were set against about 10 previously published healthy control repertoires from donors whose ages ranged from about 6 to 25 years.

The library relied on PCR. Instrument used: Illumina HiSeq 2500. To reduce PCR and sequencing biases, unique molecular identifiers were built into the TCR beta cDNA libraries. Per 1 to 10 million input T cells, 500,000 or so cDNA molecules were obtained, such that each molecule approximated one T cell. Patient libraries were prepared and sequenced with the same protocol used for the earlier healthy control dataset. Samples belonging to the same batch were prepared together, multiplexed and sequenced on a shared HiSeq lane. The authors' analysis ran thus. MIGEC was used to process the raw barcoded reads, and molecular identifier groups with only a single read were discarded before consensus assembly and CDR3 extraction. VDJtools was used for post-analysis of the clonotype tables, and diversity was normalized by down-sampling every dataset to the size of the smallest sample. Repertoire overlap clustering matched CDR3 amino acid but not nucleotide sequences to correct batch-related cross-sample contamination. TCRdb reworked the public reads: Q25 trimming with fastp, MiXCR clone assembly, productive beta chains retained. Under each unique CDR3 protein, matching rows form one entry showing the most common genes and DNA. The V and J calls come from TCRdb's annotation, not from the publication. The sample contains some 240,000 distinct CDR3 sequences, just over 35% of them found a single time. The biggest ten clones account for 4.5% to 5.5% of the sample.

Results the study describes overall, beyond this receptor: Direct clustering with F measure showed strong co-clustering of samples prepared in the same batch, prompting a batch-effect correction. The control group was slightly older than the multiple sclerosis patient group. Significantly lower normalized Chao1 diversity was found in multiple sclerosis patients than in controls, suggesting substantial peripheral T-cell clonal expansion. Significantly higher frequencies in patients than in controls were found for a few TRBV segments, including TRBV5-6, TRBV5-1 and TRBV20-1.

To demonstrate the VDJtools post-analysis software, TCR beta repertoires were profiled from the peripheral blood of more than ten young patients with multiple sclerosis. The multiple sclerosis patients were children and adolescents between roughly 6 and 16 years of age. Trimming at the junction amounts to 0 bases on V and 4 bases on J, and the germline ends lie 16 bases apart. CDR3 length: 16 amino acids, cysteine to phenylalanine. The entry retains the CDR3 DNA only, 48 bases that are in frame from base 1. The germline V gene sets CDR1 to LGHNA and CDR2 to YNFKEQ. Comments on this clonotype: Its antigen remains undetermined. Per-nucleotide qualities are absent, and no much larger clonotype sits a single base away.

This clonotype was obtained from a girl aged 5-17 years with multiple sclerosis. The sequenced sample was blood. This chain is built from TRBV4-2 and TRBJ2-7, with the D gene tentatively TRBD1 or TRBD2, based on 6 matching bases in each. The CDR3 reads as follows: CASSQDTGASPYEQYF. The DNA sequence is as follows: TGTGCCAGCAGCCAAGATACGGGGGCGAGCCCGTACGAGCAGTACTTC.